This T cell receptor beta chain came from a study of blood T cell repertoires in COVID-19. In the study overall: Material from acute and convalescent COVID-19 was sourced from the United States, Italy and Spain.

Trimming pared 3 bases from V and 9 bases from J, leaving 17 bases between. The CDR3 extends over 14 amino acids. Germline CDR1 LNHNV, CDR2 YYDKDF (reference sequence). Patients from Seattle were sampled longitudinally, starting during active infection. Study processing details: Scientists estimated how many nucleated cells there were by amplifying reference gene primers. The data were produced by immunoSEQ multiplex PCR, yet TCRdb's version contains in-frame clones alone and is incomplete. D and trimming come from the DNA, and the V and J calls and clone size come from that table. The top ten hold 0.7% to 1% of the sample, which has hundreds of thousands of clones, 89% seen once.

This sequence originates from a man aged 18 to 29 with COVID-19, enrolled during active disease. This chain uses TRBV15 with TRBJ1-1; D is possibly TRBD1 (6 bases). Material for sequencing was peripheral blood. This CDR3 reads CATSRAQTGDQAFF. DNA of the CDR3: TGTGCCACCAGCAGGGCCCAGACAGGTGACCAAGCTTTCTTT. Combining the CDR3 with reference TRBV15 and TRBJ1-1 gives the whole variable domain DAMVIQNPRYQVTQFGKPVTLSCSQTLNHNVMYWYQQKSSQAPKLLFHYYDKDFNNEADTPDNFQSRRPNTSFCFLDIRSPGLGDTAMYLCATSRAQTGDQAFFGQGTRLTVV.